The clone carrying this T cell receptor beta chain was observed a handful of times. Its matching antigen is unknown. Treatment: oral pan-JAK inhibitor, 5-10 mg twice daily. As part of sample collection, lesional scalp punch biopsies and peripheral blood were taken from alopecia areata patients. The data originate from a study of CD8+ T cells in alopecia areata. Background on the study: Treated patients received oral tofacitinib, 5 to 10 mg twice daily. Study-level results: The link between baseline CD8+ expansion and response remains uncertain with one nonresponder.

This CDR3 is built from 14 residues. CDR1 and CDR2 (germline): SGHRS, YFSETQ. With 2 bases removed from V and 2 bases from J, the gap between germline ends came to 11 bases. RNA was isolated and reverse transcribed to cDNA, the sequencing template. Clones were sequenced by immunoSEQ multiplex PCR, and TCRdb holds only the in-frame ones, with some missing. The data contain 150,000 to 200,000 clones, under 70% of them singletons. The sequencing here drew on CD4+ T cells sorted from blood, taken at week 4, from a patient treated with tofacitinib. The TCR was taken from a human donor with alopecia areata. V usage is TRBV5-1 and J usage is TRBJ2-7; no clear D. CDR3: CASSLAGFTYEQYF. The CDR3 region has the DNA TGCGCCAGCAGCTTAGCAGGTTTTACCTACGAGCAGTACTTC.